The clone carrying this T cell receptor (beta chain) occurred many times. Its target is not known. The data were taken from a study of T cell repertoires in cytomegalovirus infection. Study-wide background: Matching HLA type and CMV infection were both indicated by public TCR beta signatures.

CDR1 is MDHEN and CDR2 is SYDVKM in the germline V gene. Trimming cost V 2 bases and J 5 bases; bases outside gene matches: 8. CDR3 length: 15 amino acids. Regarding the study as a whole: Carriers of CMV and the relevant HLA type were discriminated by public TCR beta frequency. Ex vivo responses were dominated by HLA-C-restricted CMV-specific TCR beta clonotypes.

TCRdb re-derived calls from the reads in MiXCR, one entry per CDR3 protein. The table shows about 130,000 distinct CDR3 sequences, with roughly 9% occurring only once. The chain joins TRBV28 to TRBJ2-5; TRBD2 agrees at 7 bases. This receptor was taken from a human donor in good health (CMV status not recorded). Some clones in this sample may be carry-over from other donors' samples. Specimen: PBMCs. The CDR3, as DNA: TGTGCCAGCAGTTTAACCGACGGGGGGAGGGAGACCCAGTACTTC. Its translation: CASSLTDGGRETQYF.